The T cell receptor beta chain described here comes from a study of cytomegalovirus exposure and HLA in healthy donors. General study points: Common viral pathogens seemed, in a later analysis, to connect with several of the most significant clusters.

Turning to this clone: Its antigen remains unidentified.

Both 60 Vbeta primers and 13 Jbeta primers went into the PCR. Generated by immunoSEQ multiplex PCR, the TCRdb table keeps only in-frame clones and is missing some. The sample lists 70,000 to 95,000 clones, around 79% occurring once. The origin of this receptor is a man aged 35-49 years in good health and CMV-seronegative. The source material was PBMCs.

CDR3 region: CAWGRGNEQYF. The CDR3 DNA is TGTGCCTGGGGACGGGGGAACGAGCAGTACTTC. The chain has TRBV30 and TRBJ2-7, with a possible D match to TRBD2 (6 bases). The CDR3 extends over 11 amino acids. CDR1 and CDR2 from the germline V gene are GTSNPN and SVGIG (reference sequence). The ends were cut back, 5 bases at V and 5 bases at J, with 10 bases in the middle.